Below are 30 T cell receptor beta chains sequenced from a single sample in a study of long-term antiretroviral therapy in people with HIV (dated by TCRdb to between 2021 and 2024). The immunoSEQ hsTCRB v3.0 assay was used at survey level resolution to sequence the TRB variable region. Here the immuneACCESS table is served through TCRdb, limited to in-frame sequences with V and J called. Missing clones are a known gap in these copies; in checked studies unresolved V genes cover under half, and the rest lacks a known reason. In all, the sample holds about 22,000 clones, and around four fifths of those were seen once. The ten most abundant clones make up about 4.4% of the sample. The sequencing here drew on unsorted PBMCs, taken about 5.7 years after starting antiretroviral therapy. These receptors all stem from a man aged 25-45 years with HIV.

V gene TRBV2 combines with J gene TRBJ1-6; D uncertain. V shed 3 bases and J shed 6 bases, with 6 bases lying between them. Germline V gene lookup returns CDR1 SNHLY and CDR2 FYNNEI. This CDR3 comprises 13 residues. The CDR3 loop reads CASSEDLNSPLHF. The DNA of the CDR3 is TGTGCCAGCAGTGAGGACCTTAATTCACCCCTCCACTTT.

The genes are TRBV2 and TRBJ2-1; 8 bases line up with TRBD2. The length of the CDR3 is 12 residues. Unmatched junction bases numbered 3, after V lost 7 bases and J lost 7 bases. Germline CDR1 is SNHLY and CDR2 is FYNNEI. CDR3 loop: CASNSGGNEQFF. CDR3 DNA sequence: TGTGCCAGCAATTCGGGGGGGAATGAGCAGTTCTTC.

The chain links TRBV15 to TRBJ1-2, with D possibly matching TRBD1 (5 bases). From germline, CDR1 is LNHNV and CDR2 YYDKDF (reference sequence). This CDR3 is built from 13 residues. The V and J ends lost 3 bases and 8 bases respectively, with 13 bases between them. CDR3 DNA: TGTGCCACCAGCAGTACAGGAGAAAGGGGCTACACCTTC. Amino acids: CATSSTGERGYTF.

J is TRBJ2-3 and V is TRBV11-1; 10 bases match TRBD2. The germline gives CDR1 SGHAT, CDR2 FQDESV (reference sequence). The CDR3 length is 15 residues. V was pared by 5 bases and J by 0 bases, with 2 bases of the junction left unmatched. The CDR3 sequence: CASSPTSGSTDTQYF. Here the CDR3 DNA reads TGTGCCAGCAGCCCGACTAGCGGGAGCACAGATACGCAGTATTTT.

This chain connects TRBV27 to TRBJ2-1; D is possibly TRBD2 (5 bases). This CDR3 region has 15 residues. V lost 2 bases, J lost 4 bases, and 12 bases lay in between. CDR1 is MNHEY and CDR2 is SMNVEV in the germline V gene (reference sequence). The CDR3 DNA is TGTGCCAGCAGTTTAGGGCTAGCCCTATACAATGAGCAGTTCTTC. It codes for CASSLGLALYNEQFF.

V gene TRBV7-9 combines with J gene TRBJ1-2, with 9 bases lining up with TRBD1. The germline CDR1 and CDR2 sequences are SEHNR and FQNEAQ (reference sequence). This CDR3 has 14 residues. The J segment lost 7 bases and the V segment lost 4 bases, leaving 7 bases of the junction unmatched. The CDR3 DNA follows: TGTGCCAGCAGCTCGACTACAGGGGGCTCTGGCTACACCTTC. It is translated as CASSSTTGGSGYTF.

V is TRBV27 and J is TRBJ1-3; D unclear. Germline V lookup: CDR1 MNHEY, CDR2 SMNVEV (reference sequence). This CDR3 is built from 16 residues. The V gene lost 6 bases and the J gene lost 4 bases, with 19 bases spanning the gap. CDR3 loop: CASSPSRVYGGNTIYF. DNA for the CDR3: TGTGCCAGCAGCCCCTCCCGTGTGTATGGCGGAAACACCATATATTTT.

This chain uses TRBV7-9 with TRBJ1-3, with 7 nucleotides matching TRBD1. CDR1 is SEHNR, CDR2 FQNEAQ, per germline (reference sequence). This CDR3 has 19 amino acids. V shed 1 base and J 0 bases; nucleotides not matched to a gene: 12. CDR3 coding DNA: TGTGCCAGCAGCTTAGGAGGTCAGTATGGGACAGCCTCTGGAAACACCATATATTTT. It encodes CASSLGGQYGTASGNTIYF.

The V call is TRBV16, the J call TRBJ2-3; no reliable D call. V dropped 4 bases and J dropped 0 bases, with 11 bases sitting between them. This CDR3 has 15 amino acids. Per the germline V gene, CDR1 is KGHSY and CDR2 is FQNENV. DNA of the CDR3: TGTGCCAGCAGCCCCACGAGGCTAAGCACAGATACGCAGTATTTT. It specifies CASSPTRLSTDTQYF.

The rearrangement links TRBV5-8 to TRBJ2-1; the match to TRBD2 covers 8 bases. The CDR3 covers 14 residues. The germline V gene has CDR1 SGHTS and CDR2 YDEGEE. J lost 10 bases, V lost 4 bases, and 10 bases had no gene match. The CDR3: CASSEALAGSEQFF. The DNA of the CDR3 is TGTGCCAGCAGCGAGGCCCTAGCGGGCTCCGAGCAGTTCTTC.

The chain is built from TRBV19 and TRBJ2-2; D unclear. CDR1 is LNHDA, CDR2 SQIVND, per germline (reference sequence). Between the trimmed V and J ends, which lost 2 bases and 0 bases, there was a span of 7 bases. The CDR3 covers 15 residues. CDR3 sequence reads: CASSIRHANTGELFF. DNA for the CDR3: TGTGCCAGTAGTATACGCCACGCGAACACCGGGGAGCTGTTTTTT.

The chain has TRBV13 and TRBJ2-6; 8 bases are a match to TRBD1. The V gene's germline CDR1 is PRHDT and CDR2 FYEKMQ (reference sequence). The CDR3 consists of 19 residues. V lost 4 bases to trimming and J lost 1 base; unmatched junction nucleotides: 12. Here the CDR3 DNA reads TGTGCCAGCAGCTCCAATAGAGGACAGGGTATTTCTGGGGCCAACGTCCTGACTTTC. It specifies CASSSNRGQGISGANVLTF.

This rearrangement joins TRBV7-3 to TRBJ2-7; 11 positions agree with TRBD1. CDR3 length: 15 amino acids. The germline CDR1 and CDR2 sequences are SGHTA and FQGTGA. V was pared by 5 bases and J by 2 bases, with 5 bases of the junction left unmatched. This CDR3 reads CASSAWDRGTYEQYF. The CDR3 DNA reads TGTGCCAGCAGCGCCTGGGACAGGGGGACCTACGAGCAGTACTTC.

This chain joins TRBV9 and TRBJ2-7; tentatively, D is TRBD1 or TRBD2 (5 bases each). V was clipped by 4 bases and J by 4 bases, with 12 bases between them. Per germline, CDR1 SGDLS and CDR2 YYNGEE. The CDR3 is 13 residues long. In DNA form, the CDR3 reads TGTGCCAGCAGCCCCGGGGACGGGTACGAGCAGTACTTC. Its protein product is CASSPGDGYEQYF.

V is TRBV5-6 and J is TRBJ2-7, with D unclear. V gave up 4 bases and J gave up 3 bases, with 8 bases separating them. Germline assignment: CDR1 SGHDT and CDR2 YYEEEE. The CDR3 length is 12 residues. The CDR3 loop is CASSLDGYEQYF. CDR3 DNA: TGTGCCAGCAGCCTGGACGGCTACGAGCAGTACTTC.

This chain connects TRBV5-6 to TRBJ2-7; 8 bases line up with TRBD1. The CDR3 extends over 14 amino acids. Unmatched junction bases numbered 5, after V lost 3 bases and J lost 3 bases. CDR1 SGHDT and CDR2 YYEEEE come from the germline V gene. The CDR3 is CASSSYRGYYEQYF. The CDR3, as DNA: TGTGCCAGCAGCTCATACAGGGGGTACTACGAGCAGTACTTC.

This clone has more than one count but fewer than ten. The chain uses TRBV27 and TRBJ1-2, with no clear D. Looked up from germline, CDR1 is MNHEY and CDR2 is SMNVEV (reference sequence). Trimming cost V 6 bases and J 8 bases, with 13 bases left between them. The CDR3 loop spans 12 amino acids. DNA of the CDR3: TGTGCCAGCAGCTTTCTGGATGGGGGCTACACCTTC. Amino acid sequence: CASSFLDGGYTF.

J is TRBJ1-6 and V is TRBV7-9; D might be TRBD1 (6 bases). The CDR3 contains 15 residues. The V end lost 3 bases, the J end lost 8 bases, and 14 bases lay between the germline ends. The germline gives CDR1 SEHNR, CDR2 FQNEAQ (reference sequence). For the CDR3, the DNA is TGTGCCAGCAGCTTGCTGGGGGGCGTGGATTCACCCCTCCACTTT. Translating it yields CASSLLGGVDSPLHF.

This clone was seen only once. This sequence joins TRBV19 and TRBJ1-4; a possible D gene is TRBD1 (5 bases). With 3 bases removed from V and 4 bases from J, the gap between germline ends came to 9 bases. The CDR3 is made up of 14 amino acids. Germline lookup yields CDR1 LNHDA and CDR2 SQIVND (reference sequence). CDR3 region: CASSIRQGNEKLFF. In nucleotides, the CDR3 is TGTGCCAGTAGTATCCGTCAGGGTAATGAAAAACTGTTTTTT. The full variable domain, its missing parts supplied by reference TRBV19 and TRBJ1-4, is DGGITQSPKYLFRKEGQNVTLSCEQNLNHDAMYWYRQDPGQGLRLIYYSQIVNDFQKGDIAEGYSVSREKKESFPLTVTSAQKNPTAFYLCASSIRQGNEKLFFGSGTQLSVL.

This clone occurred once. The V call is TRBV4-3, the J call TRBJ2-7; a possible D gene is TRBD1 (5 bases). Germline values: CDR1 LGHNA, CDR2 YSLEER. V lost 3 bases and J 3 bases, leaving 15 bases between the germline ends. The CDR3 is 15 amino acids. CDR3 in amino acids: CASSQVGQELYEQYF. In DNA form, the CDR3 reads TGCGCCAGCAGCCAGGTGGGGCAGGAGCTCTACGAGCAGTACTTC.

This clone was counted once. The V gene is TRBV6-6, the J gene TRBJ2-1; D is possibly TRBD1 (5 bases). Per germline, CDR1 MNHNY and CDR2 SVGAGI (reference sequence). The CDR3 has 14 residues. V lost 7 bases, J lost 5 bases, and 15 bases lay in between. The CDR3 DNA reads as TGTGCCAGCACCCCCCCAGGGCGAAACAATGAGCAGTTCTTC. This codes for CASTPPGRNNEQFF.

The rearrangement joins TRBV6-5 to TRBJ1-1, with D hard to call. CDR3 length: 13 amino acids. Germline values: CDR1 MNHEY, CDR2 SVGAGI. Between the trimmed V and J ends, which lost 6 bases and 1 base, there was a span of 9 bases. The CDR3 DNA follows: TGTGCCAGCAGGCTCGGGCGGAACACTGAAGCTTTCTTT. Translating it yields CASRLGRNTEAFF.

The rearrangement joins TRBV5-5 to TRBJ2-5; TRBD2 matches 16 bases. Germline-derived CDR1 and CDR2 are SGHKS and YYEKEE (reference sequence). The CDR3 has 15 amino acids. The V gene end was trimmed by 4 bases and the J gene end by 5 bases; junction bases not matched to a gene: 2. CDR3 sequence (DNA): TGTGCCAGCAGCCTGGGACTAGCGGGAGGGGAGACCCAGTACTTC. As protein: CASSLGLAGGETQYF. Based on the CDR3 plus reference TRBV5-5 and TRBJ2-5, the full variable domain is DAGVTQSPTHLIKTRGQQVTLRCSPISGHKSVSWYQQVLGQGPQFIFQYYEKEERGRGNFPDRFSARQFPNYSSELNVNALLLGDSALYLCASSLGLAGGETQYFGPGTRLLVL.

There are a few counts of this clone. The CDR3 sequence is CASSPGPSVYGYTF. CDR3 nucleotide sequence: TGTGCCAGCAGCCCGGGCCCATCAGTCTATGGCTACACCTTC. The chain joins TRBV7-6 to TRBJ1-2, with no clear D. Germline V gene lookup returns CDR1 SGHVS and CDR2 FNYEAQ. Trimming pared 5 bases from V and 4 bases from J, leaving 14 bases between. This CDR3 is built from 14 residues.

Here the CDR3 DNA reads TGTGCCAGCAGCCTCCTCCGGGACAGTGACGTTTGGGAGCAGTTCTTC. It is translated as CASSLLRDSDVWEQFF. This chain connects TRBV9 to TRBJ2-1, with 7 nucleotides matching TRBD1. V was clipped by 4 bases and J by 10 bases; unmatched bases: 17. The CDR3 sequence is 16 residues long. The germline V gene has CDR1 SGDLS and CDR2 YYNGEE. Filled out from reference TRBV9 and TRBJ2-1, the complete variable domain reads DSGVTQTPKHLITATGQRVTLRCSPRSGDLSVYWYQQSLDQGLQFLIQYYNGEERAKGNILERFSAQQFPDLHSELNLSSLELGDSALYFCASSLLRDSDVWEQFFGPGTRLTVL.

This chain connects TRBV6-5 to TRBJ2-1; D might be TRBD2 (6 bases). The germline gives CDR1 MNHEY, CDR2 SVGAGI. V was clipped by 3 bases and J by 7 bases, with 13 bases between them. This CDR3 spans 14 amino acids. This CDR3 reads CASSYRRDMNEQFF. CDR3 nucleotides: TGTGCCAGCAGTTATAGGCGGGATATGAATGAGCAGTTCTTC.

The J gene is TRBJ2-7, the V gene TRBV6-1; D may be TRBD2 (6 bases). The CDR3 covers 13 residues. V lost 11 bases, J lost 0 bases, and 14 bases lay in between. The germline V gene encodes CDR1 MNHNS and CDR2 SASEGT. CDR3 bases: TGTGCCGGAAAAGGAGGGACCTCCTACGAGCAGTACTTC. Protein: CAGKGGTSYEQYF.

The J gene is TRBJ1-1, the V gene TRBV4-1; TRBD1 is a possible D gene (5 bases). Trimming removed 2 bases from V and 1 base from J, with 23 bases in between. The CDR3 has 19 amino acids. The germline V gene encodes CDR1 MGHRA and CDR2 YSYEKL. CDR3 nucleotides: TGCGCCAGCAGCCAATTTTTCGCGGGGCCAAATTCCTCGAACACTGAAGCTTTCTTT. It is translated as CASSQFFAGPNSSNTEAFF.

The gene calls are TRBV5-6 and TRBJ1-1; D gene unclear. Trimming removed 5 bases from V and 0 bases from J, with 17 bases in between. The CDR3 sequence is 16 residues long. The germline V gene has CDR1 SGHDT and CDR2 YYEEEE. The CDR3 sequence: CASSRERERVNTEAFF. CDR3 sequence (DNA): TGTGCCAGCAGTCGCGAAAGGGAGCGCGTGAACACTGAAGCTTTCTTT. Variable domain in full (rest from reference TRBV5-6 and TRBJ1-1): DAGVTQSPTHLIKTRGQQVTLRCSPKSGHDTVSWYQQALGQGPQFIFQYYEEEERQRGNFPDRFSGHQFPNYSSELNVNALLLGDSALYLCASSRERERVNTEAFFGQGTRLTVV.

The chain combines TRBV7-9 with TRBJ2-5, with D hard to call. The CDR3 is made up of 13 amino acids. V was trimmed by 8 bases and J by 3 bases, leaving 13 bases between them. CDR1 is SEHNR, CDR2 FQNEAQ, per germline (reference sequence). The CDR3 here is CASRLGPKETQYF. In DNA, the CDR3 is TGTGCCAGCCGTCTAGGGCCTAAAGAGACCCAGTACTTC.